This T cell receptor (beta chain) comes out of a study of blood T cell repertoires in COVID-19. Study-wide context: Samples taken during acute and convalescent COVID-19 were collected in the United States, Italy and Spain.

The CDR3 consists of 14 residues. Germline CDR1 reads MNHEY; CDR2 reads SVGEGT. Trimming took off 4 bases at V and 9 bases at J, with 16 bases between the two ends. Clones were read by immunoSEQ multiplex PCR, and TCRdb kept only the in-frame ones, dropping some. The profile shows about 220,000 clones, about 81% of them singletons. The sequenced sample consisted of peripheral blood. The clonotype was recovered from an elderly woman with COVID-19, enrolled during active disease. The rearrangement links TRBV6-2 or TRBV6-3 to TRBJ1-5, with D unresolved. This chain's CDR3 is CASSWARPPVPQHF. CDR3 coding DNA: TGTGCCAGCAGTTGGGCCAGACCCCCCGTGCCCCAGCATTTT.